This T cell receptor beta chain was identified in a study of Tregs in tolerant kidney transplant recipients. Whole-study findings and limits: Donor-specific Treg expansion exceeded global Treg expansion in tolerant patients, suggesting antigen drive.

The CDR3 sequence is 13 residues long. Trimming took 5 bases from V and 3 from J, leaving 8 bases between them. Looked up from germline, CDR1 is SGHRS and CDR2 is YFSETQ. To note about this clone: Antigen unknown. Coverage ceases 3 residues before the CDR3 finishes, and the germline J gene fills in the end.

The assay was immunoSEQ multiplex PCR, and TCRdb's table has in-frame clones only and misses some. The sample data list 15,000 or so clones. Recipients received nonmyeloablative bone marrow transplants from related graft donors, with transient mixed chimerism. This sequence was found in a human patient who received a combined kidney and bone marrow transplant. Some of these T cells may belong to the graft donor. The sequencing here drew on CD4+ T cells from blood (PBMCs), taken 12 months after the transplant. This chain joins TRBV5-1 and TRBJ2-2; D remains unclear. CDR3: CASSIVYTGELFF. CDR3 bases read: TGCGCCAGCAGTATAGTGTACACCGGGGAG.